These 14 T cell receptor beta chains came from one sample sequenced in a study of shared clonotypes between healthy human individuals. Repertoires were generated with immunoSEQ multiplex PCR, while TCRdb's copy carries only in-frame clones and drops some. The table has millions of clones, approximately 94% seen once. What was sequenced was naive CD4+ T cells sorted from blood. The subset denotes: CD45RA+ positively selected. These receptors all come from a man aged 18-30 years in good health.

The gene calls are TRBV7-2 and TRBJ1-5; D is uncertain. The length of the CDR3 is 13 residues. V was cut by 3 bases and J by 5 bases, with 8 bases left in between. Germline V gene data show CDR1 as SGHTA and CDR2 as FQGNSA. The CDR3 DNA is TGTGCCAGCAGCTTTACCAGTTATCAGCCCCAGCATTTT. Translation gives CASSFTSYQPQHF.

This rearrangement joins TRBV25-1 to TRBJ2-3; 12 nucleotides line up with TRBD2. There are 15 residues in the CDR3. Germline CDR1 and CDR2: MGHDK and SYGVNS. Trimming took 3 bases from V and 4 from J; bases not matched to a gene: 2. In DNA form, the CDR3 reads TGTGCCAGCAGTGAGGCTAGCGGGAGGGCAGATACGCAGTATTTT. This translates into CASSEASGRADTQYF.

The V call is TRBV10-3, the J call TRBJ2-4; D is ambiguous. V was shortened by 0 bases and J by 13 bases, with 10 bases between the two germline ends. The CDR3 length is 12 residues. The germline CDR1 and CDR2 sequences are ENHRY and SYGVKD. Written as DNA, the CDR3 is TGTGCCATCAGTGAGTCAGGCGGCCCACAGTACTTC. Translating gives CAISESGGPQYF.

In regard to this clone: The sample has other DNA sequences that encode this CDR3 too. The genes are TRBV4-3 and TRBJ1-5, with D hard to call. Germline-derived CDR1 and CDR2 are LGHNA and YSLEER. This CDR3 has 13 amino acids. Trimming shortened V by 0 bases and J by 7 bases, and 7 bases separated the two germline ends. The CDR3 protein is CASSQDLGQPQHF. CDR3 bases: TGCGCCAGCAGCCAAGATTTGGGACAGCCCCAGCATTTT.

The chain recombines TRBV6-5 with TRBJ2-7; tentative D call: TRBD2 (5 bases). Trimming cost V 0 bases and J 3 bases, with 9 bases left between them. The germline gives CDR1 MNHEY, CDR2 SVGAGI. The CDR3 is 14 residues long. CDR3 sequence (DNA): TGTGCCAGCAGTTACTCGGGGAGACGCTACGAGCAGTACTTC. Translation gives CASSYSGRRYEQYF.

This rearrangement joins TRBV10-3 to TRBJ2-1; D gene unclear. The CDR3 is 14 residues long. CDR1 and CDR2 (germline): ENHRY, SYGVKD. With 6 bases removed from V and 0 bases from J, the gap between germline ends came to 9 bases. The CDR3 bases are TGTGCCATCAGCCCCGCCAGCTCCTACAATGAGCAGTTCTTC. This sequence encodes CAISPASSYNEQFF.

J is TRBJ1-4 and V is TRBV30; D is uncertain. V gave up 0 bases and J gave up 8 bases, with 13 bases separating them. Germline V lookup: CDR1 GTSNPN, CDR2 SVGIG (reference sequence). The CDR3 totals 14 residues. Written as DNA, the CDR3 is TGTGCCTGGAGTGTGCACCCGATGGGGGAAAAACTGTTTTTT. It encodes CAWSVHPMGEKLFF.

CDR3 loop: CASSLVYGLAGGETQYF. The DNA of the CDR3 is TGCGCCAGCAGCTTGGTCTACGGGCTAGCGGGTGGAGAGACCCAGTACTTC. V usage is TRBV5-1 and J usage is TRBJ2-5; 8 nucleotides line up with TRBD2. The CDR3 has 17 amino acids. V was pared by 0 bases and J by 4 bases, with 11 bases of the junction left unmatched. In germline, CDR1 is SGHRS, CDR2 YFSETQ.

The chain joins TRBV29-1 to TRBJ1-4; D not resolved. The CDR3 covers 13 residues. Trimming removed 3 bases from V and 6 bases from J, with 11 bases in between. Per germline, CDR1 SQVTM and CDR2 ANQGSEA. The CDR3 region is CSVEVTWDEKLFF. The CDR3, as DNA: TGCAGCGTTGAGGTCACCTGGGATGAAAAACTGTTTTTT.

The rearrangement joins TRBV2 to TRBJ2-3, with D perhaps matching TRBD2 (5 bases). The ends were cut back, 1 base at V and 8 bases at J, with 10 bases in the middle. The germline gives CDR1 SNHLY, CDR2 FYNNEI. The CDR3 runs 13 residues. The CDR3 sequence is CASSEVLAGTQYF. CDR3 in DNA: TGTGCCAGCAGTGAAGTGCTAGCCGGTACGCAGTATTTT.

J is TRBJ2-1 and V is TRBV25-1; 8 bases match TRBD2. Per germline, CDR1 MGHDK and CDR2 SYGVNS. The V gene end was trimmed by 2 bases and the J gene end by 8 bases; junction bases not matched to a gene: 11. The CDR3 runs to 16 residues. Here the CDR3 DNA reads TGTGCCAGCAGTGAACTGGCAGCGGGAGAGGGCCATGAGCAGTTCTTC. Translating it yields CASSELAAGEGHEQFF.

The chain's CDR3 is CASSEAGAVRSPLHF. The CDR3 DNA follows: TGTGCCAGCAGTGAAGCGGGGGCGGTACGGTCACCCCTCCACTTT. J is TRBJ1-6 and V is TRBV6-1, with a tentative D call TRBD1 (6 bases). V was cut by 0 bases and J by 10 bases, with 13 bases left in between. Germline values: CDR1 MNHNS, CDR2 SASEGT. The CDR3 is 15 amino acids.

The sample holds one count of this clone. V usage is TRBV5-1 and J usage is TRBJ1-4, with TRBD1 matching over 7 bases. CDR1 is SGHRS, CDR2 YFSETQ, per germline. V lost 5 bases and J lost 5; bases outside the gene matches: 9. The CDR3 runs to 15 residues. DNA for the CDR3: TGCGCCAGCAGGCCGACAGGGAAGGAAAATGAAAAACTGTTTTTT. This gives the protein CASRPTGKENEKLFF.

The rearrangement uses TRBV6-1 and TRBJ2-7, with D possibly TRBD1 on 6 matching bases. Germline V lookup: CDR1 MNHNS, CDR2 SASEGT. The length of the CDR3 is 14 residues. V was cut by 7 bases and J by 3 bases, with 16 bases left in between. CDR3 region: CASMQGSLYYEQYF. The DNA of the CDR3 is TGTGCCAGCATGCAGGGGTCCCTTTACTACGAGCAGTACTTC.